These 6 T cell receptor beta chains were sequenced from one sample in a study of blood T cell repertoires in COVID-19. Produced via immunoSEQ multiplex PCR; TCRdb's table is partial and in-frame only. The repertoire holds under 250,000 clones, with 80% to 90% as singletons. The specimen was peripheral blood. These receptors all stem from a woman in her 70s with acute or convalescent COVID-19.

The chain employs TRBV5-1 and TRBJ1-6; 7 bases are a match to TRBD1. Germline CDR1 and CDR2: SGHRS and YFSETQ. The CDR3 covers 16 residues. J gave up 4 bases and V 0 bases, and 4 bases lay outside the gene matches. CDR3 sequence: CASSLAGTVYNSPLHF. CDR3 nucleotide sequence: TGCGCCAGCAGCTTGGCGGGGACAGTATATAATTCACCCCTCCACTTT.

The CDR3 sequence: CASDEGVAQHF. The CDR3 DNA is TGTGCCAGCGACGAAGGGGTGGCCCAGCATTTT. The chain couples TRBV7-6 to TRBJ1-5; D might be TRBD1 (5 bases). The length of the CDR3 is 11 residues. V was cut by 8 bases and J by 11 bases, with 13 bases left in between. CDR1 and CDR2 from the germline V gene are SGHVS and FNYEAQ.

V is TRBV6-5 and J is TRBJ2-7; D is perhaps TRBD1 (5 bases). Per germline, CDR1 MNHEY and CDR2 SVGAGI. The CDR3 spans 15 residues. Deletions cut 0 bases from V and 1 base from J, with 10 bases between. The CDR3 nucleotides read TGTGCCAGCAGTTACTCGCTCGACAGATCCTACGAGCAGTACTTC. Translation gives CASSYSLDRSYEQYF.

The gene calls are TRBV28 and TRBJ1-2; TRBD1 aligns across 8 bases. The CDR3 length is 16 residues. V lost 6 bases, J lost 8 bases, and 17 bases stayed unmatched. CDR1 and CDR2 from the germline V gene are MDHEN and SYDVKM. This CDR3 is CASRLTGQVYPRGYTF. In nucleotides, the CDR3 is TGTGCCAGCAGGCTTACGGGACAGGTTTATCCGAGGGGCTACACCTTC.

This chain connects TRBV28 to TRBJ1-5, with 8 bases identical to TRBD1. This CDR3 comprises 15 residues. J lost 9 bases, V lost 7 bases, and 14 bases had no gene match. Germline CDR1 is MDHEN and CDR2 is SYDVKM. Here the CDR3 DNA reads TGTGCCAGCATTATGACAGGGGAATTTCGGTCGCCCCAGCATTTT. Encoded protein: CASIMTGEFRSPQHF.

This CDR3 reads CAISETGEYTEAFF. DNA of the CDR3: TGTGCCATCAGTGAGACAGGGGAGTACACTGAAGCTTTCTTT. J is TRBJ1-1 and V is TRBV10-3, with 7 bases matching TRBD1. Germline V CDR1 and CDR2: ENHRY, SYGVKD. The CDR3 runs 14 residues. Trimming removed 2 bases from V and 3 bases from J; junction bases left unmatched: 3.